The T cell receptor (beta chain) described here comes from a study of Ad26.COV2.S vaccination and SARS-CoV-2 variants. Clones were read by immunoSEQ multiplex PCR, and TCRdb kept only the in-frame ones, dropping some. The sample consists of a few hundred thousand clones, around nine tenths of them appearing once. CDR3 length: 16 residues. Trimming removed 1 base at V and 10 bases at J, with 20 bases between. Germline CDR1 and CDR2: SGHVS and FQNEAQ. Treatment: roughly 19 received Ad26.COV2.S at low or high dose, single or two shots; about 5 received placebo; per-sample allocation not given. Samples came from day 63 after the first vaccine or placebo injection. An adult of 18-55 years in Boston served as donor.

This sequence joins TRBV7-8 and TRBJ1-5; maybe TRBD1 (6 bases). The sample in question was peripheral blood, obtained in a trial of Ad26.COV2.S vaccine versus placebo. This clonotype was sampled from a person between 18 and 59 years old who received the Ad26.COV2.S COVID-19 vaccine or a placebo. Here the CDR3 reads CASSLVQGQHSSPQHF. The CDR3 DNA sequence: TGTGCCAGCAGCTTAGTTCAGGGACAACACTCCAGCCCCCAGCATTTT.